What follows are 8 T cell receptor beta chains derived from one specimen sequenced in a study of immune characterization of retroperitoneal liposarcoma. Each CDR3 protein is one row after TCRdb ran MiXCR on the PCR reads. Altogether approximately 13,000 distinct CDR3 sequences are present, about 45% being singletons, with the ten largest covering 9% to 15%. The source material was tumor tissue. All receptors derive from a female donor with retroperitoneal liposarcoma.

Within the sample, this clonotype is medium-sized. The J gene is TRBJ2-1, the V gene TRBV6-1; TRBD2 aligns across 12 bases. CDR3 length equals 15 residues. Germline CDR1 MNHNS, CDR2 SASEGT. After removal of 2 bases from V and 10 bases from J, the junction contained 6 bases not matched to a gene. The CDR3 nucleotides are TGTGCCAGCAGTGAACGACTAGCGGGAGCGTACGAGCAGTTCTTC. Translated, it gives CASSERLAGAYEQFF.

The rearrangement links TRBV6-5 to TRBJ2-7; D remains unclear. Between the trimmed V and J ends, which lost 0 bases and 1 base, there was a span of 16 bases. The CDR3 consists of 17 residues. Germline assignment: CDR1 MNHEY and CDR2 SVGAGI. In nucleotides, the CDR3 is TGTGCCAGCAGTTACTCGAGTGGCTTTAGTGGATCCTACGAGCAGTACTTC. It yields the protein CASSYSSGFSGSYEQYF.

By share, this clonotype counts as medium-sized. A much larger clone lies a single base off, so this may be a read error. V usage is TRBV6-1 and J usage is TRBJ2-1; 11 bases map to TRBD2. Germline CDR1 MNHNS, CDR2 SASEGT. The CDR3 spans 15 residues. Trimming took 6 bases from V and 10 from J; bases not matched to a gene: 11. The CDR3 nucleotides read TGTGCCAGCAGGGTTACTAGCGGGAGTGGGTACGAGCAGTTCTTC. Translating gives CASRVTSGSGYEQFF.

The chain couples TRBV7-8 to TRBJ2-5; D might be TRBD2 (6 bases). The CDR3 runs 15 residues. Trimming left V 6 bases short and J 1 base short, with 15 bases between. Germline V lookup: CDR1 SGHVS, CDR2 FQNEAQ. The CDR3 nucleotides are TGTGCCAGCAGTATGGAGTTGGGACTCCAAGAGACCCAGTACTTC. This codes for CASSMELGLQETQYF.

The V and J genes are TRBV11-2 and TRBJ2-5; D gene ambiguous. V was trimmed by 1 base and J by 4 bases, leaving 4 bases between them. CDR3 size: 12 residues. The germline CDR1 and CDR2 sequences are SGHAT and FQNNGV. The CDR3 coding sequence is TGTGCCAGCAGCTTAGTCAGAGAGACCCAGTACTTC. Residues: CASSLVRETQYF. Supplemented by reference TRBV11-2 and TRBJ2-5, the full variable domain reads EAGVAQSPRYKIIEKRQSVAFWCNPISGHATLYWYQQILGQGPKLLIQFQNNGVVDDSQLPKDRFSAERLKGVDSTLKIQPAKLEDSAVYLCASSLVRETQYFGPGTRLLVL.

This rearrangement joins TRBV11-3 to TRBJ2-3, with D possibly TRBD2 on 6 matching bases. The CDR3 length is 15 residues. Looked up from germline, CDR1 is SGHNT and CDR2 is YENEEA. V was cut by 4 bases and J by 5 bases, with 16 bases left in between. CDR3 protein: CASSSAFGSGDTQYF. The DNA for the CDR3 is TGTGCCAGCAGCTCCGCCTTCGGGAGTGGAGATACGCAGTATTTT.

This clonotype was seen once. The genes are TRBV27 and TRBJ2-1; 8 bases are a match to TRBD1. The J call may be faulty, since TRBJ2-7 better matches the DNA end. Germline V gene sequence: CDR1 MNHEY, CDR2 SMNVEV (reference sequence). The CDR3 spans 13 residues. Here the CDR3 DNA reads TGTGCCAGCAGTGCCGGGACAGGTTACGAGCAGTACTTC. Its translation is CASSAGTGYEQYF.

This chain uses TRBV12-3 or TRBV12-4 with TRBJ2-1, with 7 bases fitting TRBD2. The junction had 6 bases not matched to a gene; V was cut back by 3 bases and J by 4 bases. This CDR3 region has 15 residues. CDR3 DNA sequence: TGTGCCAGCAGTTTTGGGGGAGGGCATTACAATGAGCAGTTCTTC. This translates into CASSFGGGHYNEQFF.